The following is a T cell receptor beta chain sequence with its context. Germline V gives CDR1 LNHDA, CDR2 SQIVND (reference sequence). V lost 5 bases and J lost 9, with 20 bases in between. The CDR3 consists of 14 residues. This sample was included in a study of blood T cell repertoires in COVID-19. In the study's own analysis: Amplification with reference gene primers provided the estimates of nucleated cell counts. Sequencing was performed with immunoSEQ multiplex PCR; in TCRdb, only in-frame clones are kept and a portion is missing. The V and J calls and clone size were taken over from that table, and D and trimming were inferred from the DNA. Altogether just under 150,000 clones are present, 85% to 90% being singletons, with the ten largest covering around 8.3%.

The receptor was isolated from a woman aged 45 to 65 with active or convalescent COVID-19. The chain recombines TRBV19 with TRBJ2-7; D might be TRBD2 (6 bases). The source material was peripheral blood. CDR3 sequence: CASSPRRAYELQYF. CDR3 nucleotide sequence: TGTGCCAGTAGTCCCAGGAGGGCCTACGAGTTGCAGTACTTC.